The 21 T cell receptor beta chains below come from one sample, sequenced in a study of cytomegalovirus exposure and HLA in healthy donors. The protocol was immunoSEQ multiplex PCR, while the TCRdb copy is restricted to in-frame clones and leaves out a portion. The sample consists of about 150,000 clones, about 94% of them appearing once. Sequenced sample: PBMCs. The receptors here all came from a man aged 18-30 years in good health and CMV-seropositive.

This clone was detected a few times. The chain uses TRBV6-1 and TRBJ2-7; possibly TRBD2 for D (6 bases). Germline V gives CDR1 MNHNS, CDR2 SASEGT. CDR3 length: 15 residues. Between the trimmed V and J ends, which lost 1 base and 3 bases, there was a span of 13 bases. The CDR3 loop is CASSEGVWRDYEQYF. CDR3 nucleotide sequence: TGTGCCAGCAGTGAAGGGGTATGGCGGGACTACGAGCAGTACTTC.

The CDR3 nucleotides are TGTGCCTGGCAGAGTACAGGGACCTACGAGCAGTACTTC. Protein sequence: CAWQSTGTYEQYF. The chain uses TRBV30 and TRBJ2-7, with D tentatively TRBD1 (6 bases). V gave up 5 bases and J gave up 2 bases, with 13 bases separating them. The CDR3 runs 13 residues. Germline V gives CDR1 GTSNPN, CDR2 SVGIG (reference sequence).

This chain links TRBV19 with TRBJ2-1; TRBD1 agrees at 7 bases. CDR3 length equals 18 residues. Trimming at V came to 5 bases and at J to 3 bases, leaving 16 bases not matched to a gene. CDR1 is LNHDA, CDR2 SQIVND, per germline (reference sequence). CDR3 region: CASSLWAQQGSIYNEQFF. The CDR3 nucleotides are TGTGCCAGTAGTCTCTGGGCCCAACAGGGGTCCATCTACAATGAGCAGTTCTTC.

The DNA for the CDR3 is TGTGCCAGCGGCCGGGACAGATCGAACACTGAAGCTTTCTTT. It yields the protein CASGRDRSNTEAFF. The chain joins TRBV2 to TRBJ1-1, with 7 bases that match TRBD1. Germline-derived CDR1 and CDR2 are SNHLY and FYNNEI. V shed 8 bases and J 1 base; nucleotides not matched to a gene: 7. The CDR3 consists of 14 residues. The variable domain in full, completed from reference TRBV2 and TRBJ1-1, reads EPEVTQTPSHQVTQMGQEVILRCVPISNHLYFYWYRQILGQKVEFLVSFYNNEISEKSEIFDDQFSVERPDGSNFTLKIRSTKLEDSAMYFCASGRDRSNTEAFFGQGTRLTVV.

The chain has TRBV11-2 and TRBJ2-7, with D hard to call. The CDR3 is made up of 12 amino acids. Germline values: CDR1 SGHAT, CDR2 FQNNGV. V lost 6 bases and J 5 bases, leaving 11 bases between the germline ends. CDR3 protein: CASRLQFDEQYF. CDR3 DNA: TGTGCCAGCAGGCTACAGTTTGACGAGCAGTACTTC.

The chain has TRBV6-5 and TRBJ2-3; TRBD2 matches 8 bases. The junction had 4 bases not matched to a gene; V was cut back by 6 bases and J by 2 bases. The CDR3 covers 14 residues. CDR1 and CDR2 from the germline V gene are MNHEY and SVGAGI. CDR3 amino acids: CASSYSGATDTQYF. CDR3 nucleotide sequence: TGTGCCAGCAGCTATAGCGGGGCCACAGATACGCAGTATTTT.

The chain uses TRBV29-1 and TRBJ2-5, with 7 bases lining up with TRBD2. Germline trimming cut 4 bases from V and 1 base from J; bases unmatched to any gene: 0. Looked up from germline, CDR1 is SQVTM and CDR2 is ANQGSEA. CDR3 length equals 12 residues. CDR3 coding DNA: TGCAGCGTTGCTAGCGGCCAAGAGACCCAGTACTTC. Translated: CSVASGQETQYF.

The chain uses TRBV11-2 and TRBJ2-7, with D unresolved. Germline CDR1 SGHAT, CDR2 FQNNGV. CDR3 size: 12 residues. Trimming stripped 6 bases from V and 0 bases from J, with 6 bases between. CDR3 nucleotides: TGTGCCAGCAGTTCTAGCTCCTACGAGCAGTACTTC. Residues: CASSSSSYEQYF.

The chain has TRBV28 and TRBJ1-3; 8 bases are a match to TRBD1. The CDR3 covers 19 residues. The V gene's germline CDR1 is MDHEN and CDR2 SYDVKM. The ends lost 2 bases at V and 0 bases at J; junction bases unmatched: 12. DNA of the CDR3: TGTGCCAGCAGTTTAGCGGGACAGGATTTCGTAAGCTCTGGAAACACCATATATTTT. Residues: CASSLAGQDFVSSGNTIYF.

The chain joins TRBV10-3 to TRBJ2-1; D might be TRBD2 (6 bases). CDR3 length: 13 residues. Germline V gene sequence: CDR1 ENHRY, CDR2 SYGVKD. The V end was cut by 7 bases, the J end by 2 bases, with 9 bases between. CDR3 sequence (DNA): TGTGCCATCACGGGCGGGACCTACAATGAGCAGTTCTTC. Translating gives CAITGGTYNEQFF.

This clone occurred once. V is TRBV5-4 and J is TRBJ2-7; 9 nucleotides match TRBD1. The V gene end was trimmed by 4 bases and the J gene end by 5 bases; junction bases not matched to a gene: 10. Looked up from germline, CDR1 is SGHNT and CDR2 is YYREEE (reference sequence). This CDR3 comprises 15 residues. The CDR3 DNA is TGTGCCAGCAGCCCCGCCGGGACAGGGCGGAACGAGCAGTACTTC. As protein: CASSPAGTGRNEQYF.

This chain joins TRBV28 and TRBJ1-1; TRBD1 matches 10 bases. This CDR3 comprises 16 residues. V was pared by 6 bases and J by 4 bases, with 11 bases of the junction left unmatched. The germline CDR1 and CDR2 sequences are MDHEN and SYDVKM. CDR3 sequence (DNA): TGTGCCAGCAGATCCTCAGGACAGGGGGTGACCACTGAAGCTTTCTTT. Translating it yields CASRSSGQGVTTEAFF.

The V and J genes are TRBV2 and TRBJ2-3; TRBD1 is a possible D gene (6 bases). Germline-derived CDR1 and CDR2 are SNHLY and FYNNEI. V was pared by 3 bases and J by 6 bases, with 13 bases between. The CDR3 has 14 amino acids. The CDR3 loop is CASSDQGLIDTQYF. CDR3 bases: TGTGCCAGCAGTGATCAGGGGTTAATCGATACGCAGTATTTT.

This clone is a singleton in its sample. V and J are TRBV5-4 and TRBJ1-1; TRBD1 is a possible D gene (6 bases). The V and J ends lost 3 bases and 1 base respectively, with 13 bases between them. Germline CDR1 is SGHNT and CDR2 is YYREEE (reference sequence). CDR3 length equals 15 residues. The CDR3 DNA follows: TGTGCCAGCAGCTCACCGGGACACAGGAACACTGAAGCTTTCTTT. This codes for CASSSPGHRNTEAFF.

The DNA for the CDR3 is TGTGCCAGCGGGGCGGGAGGGACAGATACGCAGTATTTT. Translating it yields CASGAGGTDTQYF. The genes are TRBV2 and TRBJ2-3; 9 bases map to TRBD2. Unmatched junction bases numbered 3, after V lost 8 bases and J lost 3 bases. In germline, CDR1 is SNHLY, CDR2 FYNNEI. The CDR3 covers 13 residues.

CDR3 sequence: CSVAAGGGQETQYF. CDR3 nucleotides: TGCAGCGTTGCAGCGGGAGGGGGGCAAGAGACCCAGTACTTC. The chain joins TRBV29-1 to TRBJ2-5, with TRBD2 matching over 10 bases. The V and J ends lost 4 bases and 2 bases, in that order; junction bases with no gene match: 4. Germline V gene lookup returns CDR1 SQVTM and CDR2 ANQGSEA. There are 14 residues in the CDR3.

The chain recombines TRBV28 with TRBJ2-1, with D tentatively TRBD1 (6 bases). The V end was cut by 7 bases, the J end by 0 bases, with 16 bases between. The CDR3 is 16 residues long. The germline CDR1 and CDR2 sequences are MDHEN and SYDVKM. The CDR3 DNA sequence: TGTGCCAGCAAAAGCCTTGGGACAAGCTCCTACAATGAGCAGTTCTTC. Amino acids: CASKSLGTSSYNEQFF.

The CDR3 protein is CASSFGTDQETQYF. In DNA form, the CDR3 reads TGTGCCAGCAGTTTCGGGACAGACCAAGAGACCCAGTACTTC. The chain recombines TRBV27 with TRBJ2-5, with TRBD1 identical over 7 bases. J was trimmed by 0 bases and V by 3 bases; bases with no gene match: 1. CDR1 is MNHEY, CDR2 SMNVEV, per germline (reference sequence). The CDR3 length is 14 residues.

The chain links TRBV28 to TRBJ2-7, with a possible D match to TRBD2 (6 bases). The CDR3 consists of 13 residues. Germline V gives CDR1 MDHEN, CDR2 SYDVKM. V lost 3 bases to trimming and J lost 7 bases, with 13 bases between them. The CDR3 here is CASSLPGEREQYF. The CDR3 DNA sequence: TGTGCCAGCAGTTTGCCGGGAGAGAGGGAGCAGTACTTC.

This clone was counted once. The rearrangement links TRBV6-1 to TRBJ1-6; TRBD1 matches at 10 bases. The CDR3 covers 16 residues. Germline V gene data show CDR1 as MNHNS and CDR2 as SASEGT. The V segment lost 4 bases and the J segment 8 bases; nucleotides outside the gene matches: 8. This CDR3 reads CASSATGGASDSPLHF. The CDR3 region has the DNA TGTGCCAGCAGTGCGACAGGGGGCGCCTCGGATTCACCCCTCCACTTT.

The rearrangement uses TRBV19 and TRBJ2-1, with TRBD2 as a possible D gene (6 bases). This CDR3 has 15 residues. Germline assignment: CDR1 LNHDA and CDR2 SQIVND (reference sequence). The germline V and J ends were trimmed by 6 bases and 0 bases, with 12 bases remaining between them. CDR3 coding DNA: TGTGCCAGTAGGACTAGGCTAAGCTCCTACAATGAGCAGTTCTTC. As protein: CASRTRLSSYNEQFF.